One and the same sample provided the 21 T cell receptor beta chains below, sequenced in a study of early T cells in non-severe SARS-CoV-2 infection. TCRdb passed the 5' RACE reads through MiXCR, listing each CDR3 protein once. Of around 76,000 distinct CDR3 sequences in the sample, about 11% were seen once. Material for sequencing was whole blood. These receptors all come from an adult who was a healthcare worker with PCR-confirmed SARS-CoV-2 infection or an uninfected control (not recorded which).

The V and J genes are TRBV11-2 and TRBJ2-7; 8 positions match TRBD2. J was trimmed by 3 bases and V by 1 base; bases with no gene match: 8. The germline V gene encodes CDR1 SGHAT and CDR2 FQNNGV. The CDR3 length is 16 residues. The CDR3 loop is CASSLAMRGELYEQYF. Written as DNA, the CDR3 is TGTGCCAGCAGCTTAGCGATGCGGGGGGAGCTCTACGAGCAGTACTTC. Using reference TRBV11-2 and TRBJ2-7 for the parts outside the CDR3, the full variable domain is EAGVAQSPRYKIIEKRQSVAFWCNPISGHATLYWYQQILGQGPKLLIQFQNNGVVDDSQLPKDRFSAERLKGVDSTLKIQPAKLEDSAVYLCASSLAMRGELYEQYFGPGTRLTVT.

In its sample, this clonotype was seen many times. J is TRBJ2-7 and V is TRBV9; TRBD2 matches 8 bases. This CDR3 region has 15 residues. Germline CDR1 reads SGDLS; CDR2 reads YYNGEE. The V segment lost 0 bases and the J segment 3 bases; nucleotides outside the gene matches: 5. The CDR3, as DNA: TGTGCCAGCAGCGTAGATAGCGGGGCGGTCTACGAGCAGTACTTC. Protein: CASSVDSGAVYEQYF.

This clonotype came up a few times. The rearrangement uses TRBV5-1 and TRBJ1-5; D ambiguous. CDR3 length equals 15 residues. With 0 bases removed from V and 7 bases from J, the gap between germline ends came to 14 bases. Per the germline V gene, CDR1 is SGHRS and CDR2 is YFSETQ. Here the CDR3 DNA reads TGCGCCAGCAGCTTGGAACCGAGTGAAGACCAGCCCCAGCATTTT. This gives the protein CASSLEPSEDQPQHF.

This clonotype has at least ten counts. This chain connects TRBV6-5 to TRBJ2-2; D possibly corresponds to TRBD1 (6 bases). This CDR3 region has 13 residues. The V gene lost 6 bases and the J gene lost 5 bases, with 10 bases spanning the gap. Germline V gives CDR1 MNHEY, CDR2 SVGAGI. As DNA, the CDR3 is TGTGCCAGCAGGCGCAGGGGTACCGGGGAGCTGTTTTTT. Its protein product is CASRRRGTGELFF.

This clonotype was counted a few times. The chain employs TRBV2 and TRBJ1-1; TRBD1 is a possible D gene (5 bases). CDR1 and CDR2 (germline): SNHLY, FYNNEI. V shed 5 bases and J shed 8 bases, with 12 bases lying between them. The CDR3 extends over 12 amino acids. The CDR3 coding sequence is TGTGCCAGCAGTACTCGACAGAAGGAAGCTTTCTTT. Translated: CASSTRQKEAFF.

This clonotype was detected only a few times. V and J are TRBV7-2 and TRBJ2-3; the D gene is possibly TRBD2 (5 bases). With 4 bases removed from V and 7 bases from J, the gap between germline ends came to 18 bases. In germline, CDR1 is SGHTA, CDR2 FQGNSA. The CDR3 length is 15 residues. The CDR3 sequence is CASSYGGPGSYTQYF. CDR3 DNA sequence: TGTGCCAGCAGCTATGGAGGACCCGGCTCTTATACGCAGTATTTT.

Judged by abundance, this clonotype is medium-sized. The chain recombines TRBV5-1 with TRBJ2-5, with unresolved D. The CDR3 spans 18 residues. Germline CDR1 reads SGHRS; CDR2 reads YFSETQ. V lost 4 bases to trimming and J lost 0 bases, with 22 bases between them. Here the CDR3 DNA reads TGCGCCAGCAGCCCGGGCCGTGTTGGCAGCACGAACCAAGAGACCCAGTACTTC. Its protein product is CASSPGRVGSTNQETQYF.

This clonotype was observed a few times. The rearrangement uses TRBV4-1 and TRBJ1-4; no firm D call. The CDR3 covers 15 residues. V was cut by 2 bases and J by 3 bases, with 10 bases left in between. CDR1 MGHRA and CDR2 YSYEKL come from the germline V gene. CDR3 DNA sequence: TGCGCCAGCAGCCAATATACAGCTCCTAATGAAAAACTGTTTTTT. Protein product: CASSQYTAPNEKLFF.

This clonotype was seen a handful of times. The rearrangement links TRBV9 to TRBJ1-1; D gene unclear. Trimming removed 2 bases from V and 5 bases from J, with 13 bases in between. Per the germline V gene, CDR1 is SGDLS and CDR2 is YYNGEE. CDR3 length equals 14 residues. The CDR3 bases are TGTGCCAGCAGCGTTGAAGGCCTTTCGACTGAAGCTTTCTTT. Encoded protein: CASSVEGLSTEAFF.

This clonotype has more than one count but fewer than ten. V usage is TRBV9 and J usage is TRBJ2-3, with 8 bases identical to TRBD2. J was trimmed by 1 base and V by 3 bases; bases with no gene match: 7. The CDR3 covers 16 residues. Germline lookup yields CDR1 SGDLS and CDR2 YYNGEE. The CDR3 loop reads CASSGTSAGGTDTQYF. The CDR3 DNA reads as TGTGCCAGCAGCGGGACTTCAGCGGGGGGCACAGATACGCAGTATTTT. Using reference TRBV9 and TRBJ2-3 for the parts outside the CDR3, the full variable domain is DSGVTQTPKHLITATGQRVTLRCSPRSGDLSVYWYQQSLDQGLQFLIQYYNGEERAKGNILERFSAQQFPDLHSELNLSSLELGDSALYFCASSGTSAGGTDTQYFGPGTRLTVL.

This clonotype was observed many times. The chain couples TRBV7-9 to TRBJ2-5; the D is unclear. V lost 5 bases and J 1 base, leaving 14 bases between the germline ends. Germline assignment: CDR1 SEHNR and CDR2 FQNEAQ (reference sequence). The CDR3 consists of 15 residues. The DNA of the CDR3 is TGTGCCAGCAGCGACCCTAGGGTTGGCCAAGAGACCCAGTACTTC. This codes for CASSDPRVGQETQYF. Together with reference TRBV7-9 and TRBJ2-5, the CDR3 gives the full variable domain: DTGVSQNPRHKITKRGQNVTFRCDPISEHNRLYWYRQTLGQGPEFLTYFQNEAQLEKSRLLSDRFSAERPKGSFSTLEIQRTEQGDSAMYLCASSDPRVGQETQYFGPGTRLLVL.

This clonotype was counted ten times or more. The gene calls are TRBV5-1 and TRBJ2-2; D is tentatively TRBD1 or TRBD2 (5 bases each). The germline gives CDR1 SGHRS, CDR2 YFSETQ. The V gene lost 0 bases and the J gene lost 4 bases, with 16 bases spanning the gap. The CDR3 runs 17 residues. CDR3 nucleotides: TGCGCCAGCAGCTTGGGGCCCGGGGACCGTCCCACCGGGGAGCTGTTTTTT. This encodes CASSLGPGDRPTGELFF.

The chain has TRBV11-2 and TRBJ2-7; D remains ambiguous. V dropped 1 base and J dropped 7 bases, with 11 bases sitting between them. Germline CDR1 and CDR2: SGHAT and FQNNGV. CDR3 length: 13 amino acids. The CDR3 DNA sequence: TGTGCCAGCAGCTTAGTGACCCGTCCAGAGCAGTACTTC. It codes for CASSLVTRPEQYF.

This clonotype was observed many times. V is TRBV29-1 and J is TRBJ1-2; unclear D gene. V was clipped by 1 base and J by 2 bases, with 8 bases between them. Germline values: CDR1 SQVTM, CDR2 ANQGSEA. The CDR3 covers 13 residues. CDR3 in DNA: TGCAGCGTTGAAGGGGGAGGAAACTATGGCTACACCTTC. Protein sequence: CSVEGGGNYGYTF.

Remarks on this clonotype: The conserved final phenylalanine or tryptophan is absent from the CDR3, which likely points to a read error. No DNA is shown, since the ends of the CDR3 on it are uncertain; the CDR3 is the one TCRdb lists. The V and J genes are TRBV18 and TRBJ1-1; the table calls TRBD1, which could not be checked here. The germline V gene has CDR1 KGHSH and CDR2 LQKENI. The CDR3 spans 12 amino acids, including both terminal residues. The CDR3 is CASSSDSTEVFS.

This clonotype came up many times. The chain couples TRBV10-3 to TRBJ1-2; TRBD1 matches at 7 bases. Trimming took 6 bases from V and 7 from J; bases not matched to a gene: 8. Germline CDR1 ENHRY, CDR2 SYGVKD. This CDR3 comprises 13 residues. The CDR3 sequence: CAIRSRQGGGYTF. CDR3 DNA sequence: TGTGCCATCAGGTCCCGACAGGGTGGTGGCTACACCTTC.

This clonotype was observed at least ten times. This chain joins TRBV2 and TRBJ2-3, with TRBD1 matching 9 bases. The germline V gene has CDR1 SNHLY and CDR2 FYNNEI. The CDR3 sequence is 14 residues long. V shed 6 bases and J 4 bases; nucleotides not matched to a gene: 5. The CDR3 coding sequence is TGTGCCAGCAGGAAGACAGGGGGGGCAGATACGCAGTATTTT. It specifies CASRKTGGADTQYF. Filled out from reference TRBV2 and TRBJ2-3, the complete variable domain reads EPEVTQTPSHQVTQMGQEVILRCVPISNHLYFYWYRQILGQKVEFLVSFYNNEISEKSEIFDDQFSVERPDGSNFTLKIRSTKLEDSAMYFCASRKTGGADTQYFGPGTRLTVL.

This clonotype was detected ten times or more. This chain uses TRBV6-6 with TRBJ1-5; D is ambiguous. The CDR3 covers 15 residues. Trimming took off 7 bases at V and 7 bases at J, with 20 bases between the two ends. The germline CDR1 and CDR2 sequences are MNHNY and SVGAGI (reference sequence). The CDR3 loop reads CASTTMYTGGQPQHF. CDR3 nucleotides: TGTGCCAGCACCACCATGTACACGGGTGGGCAGCCCCAGCATTTT.

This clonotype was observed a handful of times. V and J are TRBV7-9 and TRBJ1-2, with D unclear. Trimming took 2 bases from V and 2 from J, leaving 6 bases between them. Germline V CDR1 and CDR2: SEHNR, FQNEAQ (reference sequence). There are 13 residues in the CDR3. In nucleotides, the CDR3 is TGTGCCAGCAGCTTATTGGGAAACTATGGCTACACCTTC. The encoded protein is CASSLLGNYGYTF.

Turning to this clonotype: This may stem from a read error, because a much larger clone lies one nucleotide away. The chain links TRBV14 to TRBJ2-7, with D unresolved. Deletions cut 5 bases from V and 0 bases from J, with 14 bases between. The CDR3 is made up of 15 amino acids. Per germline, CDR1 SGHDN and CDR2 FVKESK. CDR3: CASSLRSVNSYEQYF. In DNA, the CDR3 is TGTGCCAGCAGCTTAAGGTCCGTGAACTCCTACGAGCAGTACTTC.

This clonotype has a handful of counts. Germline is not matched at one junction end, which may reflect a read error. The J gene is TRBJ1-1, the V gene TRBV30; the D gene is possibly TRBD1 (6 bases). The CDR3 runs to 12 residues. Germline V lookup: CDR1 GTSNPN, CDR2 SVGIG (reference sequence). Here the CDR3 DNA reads TGTGCCGGGAGACAGGCGTACACTGAAGCTTTCTTT. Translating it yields CAGRQAYTEAFF. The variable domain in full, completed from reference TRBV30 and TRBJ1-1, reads SQTIHQWPATLVQPVGSPLSLECTVEGTSNPNLYWYRQAAGRGLQLLFYSVGIGQISSEVPQNLSASRPQDRQFILSSKKLLLSDSGFYLCAGRQAYTEAFFGQGTRLTVV.